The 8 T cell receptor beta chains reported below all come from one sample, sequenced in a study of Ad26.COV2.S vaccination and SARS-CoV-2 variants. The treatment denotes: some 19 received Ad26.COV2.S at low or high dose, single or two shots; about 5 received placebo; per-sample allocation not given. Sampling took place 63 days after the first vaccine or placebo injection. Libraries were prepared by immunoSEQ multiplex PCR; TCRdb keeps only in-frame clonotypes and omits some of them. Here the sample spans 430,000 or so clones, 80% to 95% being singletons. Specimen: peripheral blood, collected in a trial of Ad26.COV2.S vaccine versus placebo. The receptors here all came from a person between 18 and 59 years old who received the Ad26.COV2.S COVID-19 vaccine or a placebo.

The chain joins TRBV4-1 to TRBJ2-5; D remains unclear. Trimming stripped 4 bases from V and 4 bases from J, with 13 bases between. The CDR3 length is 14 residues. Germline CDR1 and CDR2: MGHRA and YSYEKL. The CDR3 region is CASSRRTDGETQYF. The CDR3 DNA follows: TGCGCCAGCAGCCGAAGAACCGACGGAGAGACCCAGTACTTC.

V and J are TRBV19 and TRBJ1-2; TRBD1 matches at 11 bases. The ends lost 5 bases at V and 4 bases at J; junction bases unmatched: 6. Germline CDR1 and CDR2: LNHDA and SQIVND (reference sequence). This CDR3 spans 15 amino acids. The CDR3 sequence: CASSPGTGGTYGYTF. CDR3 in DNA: TGTGCCAGTAGTCCAGGGACAGGGGGGACCTATGGCTACACCTTC.

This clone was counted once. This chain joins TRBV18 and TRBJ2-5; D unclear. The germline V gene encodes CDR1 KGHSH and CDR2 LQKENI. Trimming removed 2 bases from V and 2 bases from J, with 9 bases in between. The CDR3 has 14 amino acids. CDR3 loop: CASSPFDTQETQYF. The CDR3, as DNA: TGTGCCAGCTCACCATTCGACACTCAAGAGACCCAGTACTTC. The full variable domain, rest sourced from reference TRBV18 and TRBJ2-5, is NAGVMQNPRHLVRRRGQEARLRCSPMKGHSHVYWYRQLPEEGLKFMVYLQKENIIDESGMPKERFSAEFPKEGPSILRIQQVVRGDSAAYFCASSPFDTQETQYFGPGTRLLVL.

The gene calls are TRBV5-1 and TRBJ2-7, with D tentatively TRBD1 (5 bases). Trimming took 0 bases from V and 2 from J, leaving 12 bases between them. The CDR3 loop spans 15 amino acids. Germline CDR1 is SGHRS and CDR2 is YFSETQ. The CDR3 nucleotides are TGCGCCAGCAGCTTGGTGCAGGCAGGGACCTACGAGCAGTACTTC. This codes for CASSLVQAGTYEQYF.

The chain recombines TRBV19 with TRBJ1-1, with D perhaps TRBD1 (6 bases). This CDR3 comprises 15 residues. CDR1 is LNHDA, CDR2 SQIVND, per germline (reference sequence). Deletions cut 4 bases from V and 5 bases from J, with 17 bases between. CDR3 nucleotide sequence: TGTGCCAGTAGTAAGAGCGGGGGCCAGAAAACTGAAGCTTTCTTT. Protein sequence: CASSKSGGQKTEAFF.

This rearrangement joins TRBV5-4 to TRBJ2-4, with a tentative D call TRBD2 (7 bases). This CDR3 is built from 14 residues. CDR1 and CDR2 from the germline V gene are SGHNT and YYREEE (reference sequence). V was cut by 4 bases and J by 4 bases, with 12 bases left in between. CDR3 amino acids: CASSRGAEKNIQYF. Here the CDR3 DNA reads TGTGCCAGCAGCCGGGGGGCCGAAAAAAACATTCAGTACTTC.

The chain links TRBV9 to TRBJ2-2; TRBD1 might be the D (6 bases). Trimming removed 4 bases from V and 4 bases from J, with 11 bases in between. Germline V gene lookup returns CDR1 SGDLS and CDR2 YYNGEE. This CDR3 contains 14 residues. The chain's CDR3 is CASSRGLGTGELFF. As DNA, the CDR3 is TGTGCCAGCAGCAGGGGGTTGGGCACCGGGGAGCTGTTTTTT.

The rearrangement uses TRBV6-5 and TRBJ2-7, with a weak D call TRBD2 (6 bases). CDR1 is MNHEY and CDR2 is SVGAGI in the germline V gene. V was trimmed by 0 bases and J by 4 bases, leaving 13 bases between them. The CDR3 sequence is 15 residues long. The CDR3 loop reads CASSYSGTVAYEQYF. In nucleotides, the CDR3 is TGTGCCAGCAGTTACTCGGGGACTGTCGCATACGAGCAGTACTTC.